Detailed here is one T cell receptor beta chain. Its target is not known. 60 Vbeta and 13 Jbeta primers were used in PCR. Profiling relied on immunoSEQ multiplex PCR, and the TCRdb table lists in-frame clones only, not all of them. This repertoire includes about 200,000 clones. The V gene's germline CDR1 is WNHNN and CDR2 SYGVQD (reference sequence). The CDR3 runs 13 residues. The ends lost 8 bases at V and 8 bases at J; junction bases unmatched: 8. The sample originates from a study of cytomegalovirus exposure and HLA in healthy donors. Notes on the study in general: According to an earlier analysis, most TCR beta V segments yielded productive rearrangements about 90% or about 30% of the time.

The receptor's source is a woman in her 30s in good health and CMV-seropositive. The sequenced material came from PBMCs. The V and J genes are TRBV10-1 and TRBJ2-1; 8 positions agree with TRBD2. The CDR3 loop is CASSGLAPYEQFF. The CDR3 bases are TGCGCCAGCTCAGGACTAGCCCCCTATGAGCAGTTCTTC.